The 2 T cell receptor beta chains below come from one sample, sequenced in a study of cytomegalovirus exposure and HLA in healthy donors. The PCR employed 60 Vbeta primers together with 13 Jbeta primers. The protocol was immunoSEQ multiplex PCR, while the TCRdb copy is restricted to in-frame clones and leaves out a portion. The sample yields some 190,000 clones, 75% to 85% seen once. Sequencing input: PBMCs. These receptors all stem from a woman aged 25 to 39 in good health and CMV-seropositive.

The CDR3 nucleotides are TGTGCCAGCTCACCTCTGACGGGAGTGGAGACCCGAAACACTGAAGCTTTCTTT. Protein sequence: CASSPLTGVETRNTEAFF. The J gene is TRBJ1-1, the V gene TRBV18; D not resolved. The germline V and J ends were trimmed by 3 bases and 2 bases, with 22 bases remaining between them. Per germline, CDR1 KGHSH and CDR2 LQKENI. This CDR3 comprises 18 residues.

V gene TRBV5-1 combines with J gene TRBJ2-7; 8 bases match TRBD1. CDR1 is SGHRS and CDR2 is YFSETQ in the germline V gene. Germline trimming cut 0 bases from V and 7 bases from J; bases unmatched to any gene: 3. This CDR3 has 13 amino acids. The CDR3 DNA reads as TGCGCCAGCAGCTTGGGGGACAGGCATGAGCAGTACTTC. As protein: CASSLGDRHEQYF.